This T cell receptor (beta chain) was sequenced during a study of T and B cells in COVID-19 patients. Whole-study context: Peripheral blood came from COVID-19 patients with active infection or after recovery. Median age was approximately 33 years in the recovered cohort and around 67 years in the active-infection cohort. Critical illness requiring mechanical ventilation or extracorporeal membrane oxygenation affected three fifths of the roughly 20 active-infection patients.

TRB rearrangements were amplified by multiplex PCR with BIOMED2 TRB-A/B primers. TCRdb fed the multiplex PCR reads into MiXCR, producing one record per CDR3 protein. The sample carries 3,300 or so distinct CDR3 sequences, 20% to 25% recorded once. This clonotype is medium-sized in the sample. Blood genomic DNA input for TRB amplification was 250-500 ng. The V and J ends lost 6 bases and 1 base, in that order; junction bases with no gene match: 2. Germline V gives CDR1 GTSNPN, CDR2 SVGIG (reference sequence). The CDR3 has 12 amino acids. This sequence was found in a human donor with active COVID-19. The chain recombines TRBV30 with TRBJ2-7; TRBD1 matches 8 bases. Sequencing used blood. The CDR3: CACRQGSYEQYF. The DNA for the CDR3 is TGTGCCTGTAGACAGGGGTCCTACGAGCAGTACTTC.